Included here is one T cell receptor (beta chain) sequence, with context. Its antigen is undetermined. The data belong to a study of post-analysis software for immune sequencing data. The overall study: Courses of disease covered relapsing-remitting, secondary progressive and progressive-relapsing multiple sclerosis.

Findings and caveats of the study: Samples made in the same batch grouped tightly together by F measure. Relative to controls, patients with multiple sclerosis showed significantly lower normalized Chao1 diversity. There were a few TRBV segments more frequent in patients than controls, and TRBV5-6, TRBV5-1 and TRBV20-1 were among them.

V lost 7 bases and J 4 bases, leaving 19 bases between the germline ends. The CDR3 covers 15 residues. Included in the TCR beta cDNA libraries were unique molecular identifiers. TCRdb analysed the PCR reads with MiXCR anew, one entry per CDR3 protein. The table shows around 700,000 distinct CDR3 sequences, with 59% occurring only once. This TCR was sampled from a girl aged 2 to 10 with multiple sclerosis. The chain uses TRBV12-3 or TRBV12-4 and TRBJ1-2; TRBD1 is a possible D gene (6 bases). Sequencing was performed on blood. Here the CDR3 DNA reads TGTGCCAGCACCGGTGTAGGGGGAGAACTCTATGGCTACACCTTC. It codes for CASTGVGGELYGYTF.